These 18 T cell receptor beta chains were all obtained from the same sample, sequenced in a study of resident and recirculating memory T cells in vitiligo. Method: immunoSEQ multiplex PCR; TCRdb's copy keeps in-frame clones and lacks some. The sample holds 35,000 to 45,000 clones, 80% to 95% seen once. Sequencing was done on a sample of blood. These receptors were collected from a male donor with vitiligo.

CDR3 residues: CASSSRRGYGYTF. CDR3 DNA: TGTGCCAGCAGTTCTCGACGGGGCTATGGCTACACCTTC. The chain combines TRBV6-5 with TRBJ1-2; D unresolved. The germline CDR1 and CDR2 sequences are MNHEY and SVGAGI. The CDR3 runs to 13 residues. Trimming stripped 4 bases from V and 4 bases from J, with 10 bases between.

The genes are TRBV5-4 and TRBJ2-2, with D hard to call. V lost 0 bases, J lost 0 bases, and 6 bases lay in between. The CDR3 contains 15 residues. Germline CDR1 is SGHNT and CDR2 is YYREEE (reference sequence). CDR3 residues: CASSLALANTGELFF. Written as DNA, the CDR3 is TGTGCCAGCAGCTTGGCTCTCGCGAACACCGGGGAGCTGTTTTTT. Full variable domain (missing parts from reference TRBV5-4 and TRBJ2-2): ETGVTQSPTHLIKTRGQQVTLRCSSQSGHNTVSWYQQALGQGPQFIFQYYREEENGRGNFPPRFSGLQFPNYSSELNVNALELDDSALYLCASSLALANTGELFFGEGSRLTVL.

The chain couples TRBV10-3 to TRBJ1-1, with D uncertain. The CDR3 loop spans 15 amino acids. V was trimmed by 6 bases and J by 0 bases, leaving 14 bases between them. The germline gives CDR1 ENHRY, CDR2 SYGVKD. This CDR3 reads CAIRNHRDMNTEAFF. CDR3 DNA: TGTGCCATCAGGAACCACCGGGATATGAACACTGAAGCTTTCTTT.

V is TRBV13 and J is TRBJ2-7, with 12 bases matching TRBD2. With 5 bases clipped from V and 0 bases from J, the junction kept 11 bases outside the gene matches. The germline V gene has CDR1 PRHDT and CDR2 FYEKMQ (reference sequence). The CDR3 length is 18 residues. CDR3 residues: CASSVTSGGPRSSYEQYF. CDR3 DNA sequence: TGTGCCAGCAGCGTCACTAGCGGGGGGCCTAGGAGCTCCTACGAGCAGTACTTC.

The chain couples TRBV7-9 to TRBJ2-5; D perhaps matches TRBD2 (6 bases). V was clipped by 4 bases and J by 3 bases, with 12 bases between them. There are 14 residues in the CDR3. Germline V gene data show CDR1 as SEHNR and CDR2 as FQNEAQ (reference sequence). The CDR3 loop reads CASSYRDWEETQYF. For the CDR3, the DNA is TGTGCCAGCAGCTACCGGGACTGGGAAGAGACCCAGTACTTC.

This rearrangement joins TRBV6-5 to TRBJ1-1; maybe TRBD1 (5 bases). The ends were cut back, 7 bases at V and 11 bases at J, with 14 bases in the middle. From germline, CDR1 is MNHEY and CDR2 SVGAGI. The CDR3 has 11 amino acids. The CDR3 sequence: CASKTGGRAFF. The CDR3 bases are TGTGCCAGCAAGACGGGGGGTAGGGCTTTCTTT.

This clone was seen once. CDR3 sequence (DNA): TGCGCCAGCAGCCAAGATCTTTGGGGGGACTACGAGCAGTACTTC. Its translation is CASSQDLWGDYEQYF. This chain uses TRBV4-3 with TRBJ2-7, with D maybe TRBD2 (6 bases). Trimming stripped 0 bases from V and 3 bases from J, with 12 bases between. The germline gives CDR1 LGHNA, CDR2 YSLEER. The CDR3 loop spans 15 amino acids.

This chain connects TRBV6-5 to TRBJ1-5; possible D gene TRBD1, 6 bases. The CDR3 has 14 amino acids. CDR1 is MNHEY, CDR2 SVGAGI, per germline. The germline V and J ends were trimmed by 6 bases and 6 bases, with 15 bases remaining between them. The CDR3 DNA reads as TGTGCCAGCAGCAGGGACAACCAGGGTCAGCCCCAGCATTTT. Residues: CASSRDNQGQPQHF.

The V and J genes are TRBV29-1 and TRBJ2-2, with 7 bases matching TRBD1. V gave up 7 bases and J gave up 7 bases; unmatched junction bases: 12. This CDR3 contains 14 residues. Germline V gene lookup returns CDR1 SQVTM and CDR2 ANQGSEA. The CDR3 DNA is TGCAGCGCGCTCCGACAGGGTTTCGACGGGGAGCTGTTTTTT. Amino acid sequence: CSALRQGFDGELFF.

V is TRBV30 and J is TRBJ1-6; the match to TRBD1 covers 8 bases. The CDR3 loop spans 15 amino acids. Germline CDR1 is GTSNPN and CDR2 is SVGIG (reference sequence). V shed 5 bases, J shed 5 bases, and the junction held 8 bases outside the gene matches. Here the CDR3 reads CAWQDRGRNNSPLHF. Here the CDR3 DNA reads TGTGCCTGGCAAGACAGGGGCCGAAATAATTCACCCCTCCACTTT.

This sequence joins TRBV10-3 and TRBJ1-2; 7 nucleotides match TRBD1. In germline, CDR1 is ENHRY, CDR2 SYGVKD. V was pared by 7 bases and J by 4 bases, with 12 bases of the junction left unmatched. The CDR3 spans 15 residues. CDR3 protein: CAITARGTEGYGYTF. The CDR3 nucleotides are TGTGCCATCACCGCGCGTGGGACAGAGGGCTATGGCTACACCTTC.

The CDR3 coding sequence is TGTGCCAGCAGTGAATTGGGACAGGAGGTCACCGGGGAGCTGTTTTTT. The encoded protein is CASSELGQEVTGELFF. The chain employs TRBV2 and TRBJ2-2; the match to TRBD1 covers 8 bases. CDR1 and CDR2 (germline): SNHLY, FYNNEI. The V segment lost 2 bases and the J segment 4 bases; nucleotides outside the gene matches: 6. The CDR3 consists of 16 residues.

V usage is TRBV5-1 and J usage is TRBJ2-2, with 8 bases matching TRBD1. The CDR3 loop spans 16 amino acids. Germline loops: CDR1 SGHRS, CDR2 YFSETQ. Germline trimming cut 4 bases from V and 3 bases from J; bases unmatched to any gene: 8. CDR3: CASSGRGHVDTGELFF. The CDR3 nucleotides read TGCGCCAGCAGCGGCAGGGGGCATGTGGACACCGGGGAGCTGTTTTTT. Combining the CDR3 with reference TRBV5-1 and TRBJ2-2 gives the whole variable domain KAGVTQTPRYLIKTRGQQVTLSCSPISGHRSVSWYQQTPGQGLQFLFEYFSETQRNKGNFPGRFSGRQFSNSRSEMNVSTLELGDSALYLCASSGRGHVDTGELFFGEGSRLTVL.

The V and J genes are TRBV19 and TRBJ2-5; TRBD2 matches at 10 bases. The V gene end was trimmed by 5 bases and the J gene end by 2 bases; junction bases not matched to a gene: 11. This CDR3 contains 17 residues. CDR1 LNHDA and CDR2 SQIVND come from the germline V gene (reference sequence). The CDR3 here is CASSPGGASGGQETQYF. CDR3 DNA sequence: TGTGCCAGTAGTCCGGGGGGGGCTAGCGGGGGACAAGAGACCCAGTACTTC.

V is TRBV6-6 and J is TRBJ1-4; 11 bases agree with TRBD1. V was pared by 4 bases and J by 7 bases, with 5 bases of the junction left unmatched. This CDR3 has 15 residues. Germline assignment: CDR1 MNHNY and CDR2 SVGAGI (reference sequence). This CDR3 is CASSWPGQGAEKLFF. The CDR3 region has the DNA TGTGCCAGCAGTTGGCCCGGACAGGGGGCTGAAAAACTGTTTTTT.

V and J are TRBV5-1 and TRBJ2-1; D gene uncertain. The CDR3 loop spans 13 amino acids. The germline V and J ends were trimmed by 1 base and 5 bases, with 7 bases remaining between them. CDR1 and CDR2 from the germline V gene are SGHRS and YFSETQ. CDR3 amino acids: CASSLFPDNEQFF. CDR3 nucleotide sequence: TGCGCCAGCAGCTTGTTTCCTGACAATGAGCAGTTCTTC.

V gene TRBV7-2 combines with J gene TRBJ2-3, with 10 nucleotides matching TRBD2. The J segment lost 4 bases and the V segment lost 5 bases, leaving 6 bases of the junction unmatched. Germline CDR1 reads SGHTA; CDR2 reads FQGNSA. CDR3 length equals 15 residues. The CDR3 coding sequence is TGTGCCAGCAGCCGAGCGGGGGGGCCTGCAGATACGCAGTATTTT. This gives the protein CASSRAGGPADTQYF.

This chain links TRBV5-6 with TRBJ1-2; TRBD1 is a possible D gene (6 bases). The CDR3 runs to 14 residues. The V and J ends lost 4 bases and 3 bases respectively, with 13 bases between them. From germline, CDR1 is SGHDT and CDR2 YYEEEE. The CDR3 reads CASSPTGFHYGYTF. CDR3 nucleotide sequence: TGTGCCAGCAGCCCCACAGGGTTCCACTATGGCTACACCTTC.